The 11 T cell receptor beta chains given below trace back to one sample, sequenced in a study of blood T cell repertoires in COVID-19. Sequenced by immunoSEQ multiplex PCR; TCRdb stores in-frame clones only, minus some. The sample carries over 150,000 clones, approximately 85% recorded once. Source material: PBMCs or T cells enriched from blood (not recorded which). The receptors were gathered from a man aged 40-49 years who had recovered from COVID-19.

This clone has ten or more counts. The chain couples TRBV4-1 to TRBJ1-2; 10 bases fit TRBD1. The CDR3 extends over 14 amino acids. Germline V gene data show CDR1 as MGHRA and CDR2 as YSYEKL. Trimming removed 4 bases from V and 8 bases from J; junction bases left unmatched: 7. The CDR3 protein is CASSLRQGAPGYTF. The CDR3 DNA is TGCGCCAGCAGCCTTCGACAGGGGGCGCCGGGCTACACCTTC.

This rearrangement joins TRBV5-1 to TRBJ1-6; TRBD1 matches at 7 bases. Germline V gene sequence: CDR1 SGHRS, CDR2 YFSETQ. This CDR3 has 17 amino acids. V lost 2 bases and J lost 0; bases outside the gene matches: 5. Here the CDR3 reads CASSLGTVSSYNSPLHF. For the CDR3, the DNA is TGCGCCAGCAGCTTAGGGACAGTCAGCTCCTATAATTCACCCCTCCACTTT.

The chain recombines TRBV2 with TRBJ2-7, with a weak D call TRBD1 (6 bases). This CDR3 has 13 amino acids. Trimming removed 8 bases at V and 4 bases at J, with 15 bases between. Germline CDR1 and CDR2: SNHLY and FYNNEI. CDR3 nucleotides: TGTGCCAGCCAACAGGGACCTTGGTACGAGCAGTACTTC. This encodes CASQQGPWYEQYF.

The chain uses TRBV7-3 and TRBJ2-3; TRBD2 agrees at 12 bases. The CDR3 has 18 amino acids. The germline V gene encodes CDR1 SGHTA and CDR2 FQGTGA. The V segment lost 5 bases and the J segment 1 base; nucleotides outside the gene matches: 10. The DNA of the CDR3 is TGTGCCAGCAGCGTACTAGCGGGAGGCGGCGCTGGCACAGATACGCAGTATTTT. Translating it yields CASSVLAGGGAGTDTQYF.

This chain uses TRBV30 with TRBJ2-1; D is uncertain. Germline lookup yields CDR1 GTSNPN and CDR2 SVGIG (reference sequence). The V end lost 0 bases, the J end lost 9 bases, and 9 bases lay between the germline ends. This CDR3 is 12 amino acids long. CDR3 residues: CAWSVGDSEQFF. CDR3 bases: TGTGCCTGGAGTGTTGGAGACTCTGAGCAGTTCTTC.

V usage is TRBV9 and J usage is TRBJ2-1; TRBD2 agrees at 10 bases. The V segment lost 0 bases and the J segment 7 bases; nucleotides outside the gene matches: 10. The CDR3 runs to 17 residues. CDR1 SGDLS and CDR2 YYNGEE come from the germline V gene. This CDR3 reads CASSVALAGGHSNEQFF. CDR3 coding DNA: TGTGCCAGCAGCGTAGCTTTAGCGGGAGGCCATTCTAATGAGCAGTTCTTC.

CDR3 nucleotides: TGTGCCAGCAGGCTAGCGGGAGGGGAGGATACGCAGTATTTT. This gives the protein CASRLAGGEDTQYF. This chain connects TRBV27 to TRBJ2-3, with TRBD2 matching over 12 bases. Germline V lookup: CDR1 MNHEY, CDR2 SMNVEV (reference sequence). V was pared by 6 bases and J by 6 bases, with 4 bases of the junction left unmatched. This CDR3 region has 14 residues.

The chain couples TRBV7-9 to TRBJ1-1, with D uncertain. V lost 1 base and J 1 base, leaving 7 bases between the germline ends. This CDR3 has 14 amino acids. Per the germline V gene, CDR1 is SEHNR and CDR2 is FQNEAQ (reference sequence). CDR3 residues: CASSLVPRNTEAFF. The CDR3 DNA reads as TGTGCCAGCAGCTTAGTACCTAGGAACACTGAAGCTTTCTTT.

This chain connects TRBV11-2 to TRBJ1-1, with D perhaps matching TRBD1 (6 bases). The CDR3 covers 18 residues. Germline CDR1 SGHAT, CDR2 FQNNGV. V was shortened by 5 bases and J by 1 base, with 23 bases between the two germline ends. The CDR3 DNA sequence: TGTGCCAGCAGCCTAACCCTTCCCACAGGGAGGGAGAACACTGAAGCTTTCTTT. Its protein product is CASSLTLPTGRENTEAFF.

The CDR3 sequence is CASSLEGGPSFAFF. DNA of the CDR3: TGCGCCAGCAGCTTGGAAGGGGGCCCTTCGTTTGCTTTCTTT. The rearrangement uses TRBV5-1 and TRBJ1-1, with 7 positions matching TRBD1. This CDR3 has 14 amino acids. The germline V gene encodes CDR1 SGHRS and CDR2 YFSETQ. After removal of 0 bases from V and 11 bases from J, the junction contained 10 bases not matched to a gene. Supplemented by reference TRBV5-1 and TRBJ1-1, the full variable domain reads KAGVTQTPRYLIKTRGQQVTLSCSPISGHRSVSWYQQTPGQGLQFLFEYFSETQRNKGNFPGRFSGRQFSNSRSEMNVSTLELGDSALYLCASSLEGGPSFAFFGQGTRLTVV.

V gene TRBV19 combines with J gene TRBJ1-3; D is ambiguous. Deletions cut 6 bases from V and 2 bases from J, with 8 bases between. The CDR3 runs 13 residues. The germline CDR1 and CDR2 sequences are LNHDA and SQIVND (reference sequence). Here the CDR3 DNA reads TGTGCCAGTAGACCTACCACTGGAAACACCATATATTTT. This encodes CASRPTTGNTIYF.